These 8 T cell receptor beta chains were sequenced from one sample in a study of PD-1 blockade in classical Hodgkin lymphoma (dated by TCRdb to 2020 to 2022). What the time point label conveys for this sample: cycle 2 day 1 (C2D1) of nivolumab. All trial patients had relapsed after autologous stem cell transplantation, with cohorts A, B and C differing in prior brentuximab vedotin exposure. Library creation used the immunoSEQ multiplex PCR assay. The table was pulled from immuneACCESS by TCRdb, which kept in-frame rearrangements only. Such tables lose some clones; where checked, under half of the loss comes from unresolved V genes, and the rest has no known cause. Here the sample has 66,000 or so clones; 70% to 75% occur a single time. Clones ranked in the top ten supply 7.5% to 10% of the sample. The specimen comprised peripheral blood mononuclear cells (PBMCs), sampled before the second cycle of nivolumab. Source of these receptors: a human donor with classical Hodgkin lymphoma.

The genes are TRBV19 and TRBJ1-1; TRBD1 might be the D (5 bases). The CDR3 extends over 14 amino acids. The V end was cut by 4 bases, the J end by 1 base, with 10 bases between. The germline gives CDR1 LNHDA, CDR2 SQIVND (reference sequence). The chain's CDR3 is CASSSSGSNTEAFF. The CDR3 region has the DNA TGTGCCAGTAGTAGTTCAGGGTCGAACACTGAAGCTTTCTTT. Filled out from reference TRBV19 and TRBJ1-1, the complete variable domain reads DGGITQSPKYLFRKEGQNVTLSCEQNLNHDAMYWYRQDPGQGLRLIYYSQIVNDFQKGDIAEGYSVSREKKESFPLTVTSAQKNPTAFYLCASSSSGSNTEAFFGQGTRLTVV.

The chain recombines TRBV11-1 with TRBJ1-1, with D maybe TRBD1 (5 bases). CDR1 is SGHAT, CDR2 FQDESV, per germline (reference sequence). Between the trimmed V and J ends, which lost 1 base and 4 bases, there was a span of 10 bases. This CDR3 spans 14 amino acids. The CDR3 DNA sequence: TGTGCCAGCAGCTTAGATCCGGGGGGCACTGAAGCTTTCTTT. Amino acids: CASSLDPGGTEAFF.

J is TRBJ2-7 and V is TRBV19; 7 bases line up with TRBD1. The ends lost 4 bases at V and 5 bases at J; junction bases unmatched: 11. This CDR3 is 15 amino acids long. The germline CDR1 and CDR2 sequences are LNHDA and SQIVND (reference sequence). The DNA of the CDR3 is TGTGCCAGTAGTACCACCCACAGGGGTTGGAACGAGCAGTACTTC. Protein product: CASSTTHRGWNEQYF.

The chain uses TRBV7-8 and TRBJ1-4, with D unclear. This CDR3 has 15 amino acids. The germline V gene encodes CDR1 SGHVS and CDR2 FQNEAQ. Trimming left V 3 bases short and J 2 bases short, with 10 bases between. The CDR3 DNA reads as TGTGCCAGCAGCTTCCTTCGGGGTACTAATGAAAAACTGTTTTTT. Amino acid sequence: CASSFLRGTNEKLFF.

This chain connects TRBV10-1 to TRBJ1-3; 9 bases are a match to TRBD1. Per the germline V gene, CDR1 is WNHNN and CDR2 is SYGVQD (reference sequence). The CDR3 is 16 amino acids. Germline trimming cut 0 bases from V and 3 bases from J; bases unmatched to any gene: 3. The CDR3 loop reads CASSESTGGYGNTIYF. The CDR3 bases are TGCGCCAGCAGTGAGTCAACAGGGGGCTATGGAAACACCATATATTTT.

The V and J genes are TRBV6-5 and TRBJ2-3; possible D gene TRBD1, 6 bases. V was clipped by 5 bases and J by 2 bases, with 11 bases between them. This CDR3 contains 14 residues. Germline lookup yields CDR1 MNHEY and CDR2 SVGAGI. The CDR3 region has the DNA TGTGCCAGCAGTATAGGGACACCCACAGATACGCAGTATTTT. Encoded protein: CASSIGTPTDTQYF.

This chain uses TRBV9 with TRBJ2-5; D ambiguous. Germline-derived CDR1 and CDR2 are SGDLS and YYNGEE. This CDR3 contains 14 residues. V gave up 3 bases and J gave up 2 bases, with 11 bases separating them. The DNA of the CDR3 is TGTGCCAGCAGCGCATGGACGGAGCAAGAGACCCAGTACTTC. Translating gives CASSAWTEQETQYF. The variable domain in full, completed from reference TRBV9 and TRBJ2-5, reads DSGVTQTPKHLITATGQRVTLRCSPRSGDLSVYWYQQSLDQGLQFLIQYYNGEERAKGNILERFSAQQFPDLHSELNLSSLELGDSALYFCASSAWTEQETQYFGPGTRLLVL.

The chain combines TRBV27 with TRBJ2-2; unclear D gene. Trimming pared 2 bases from V and 8 bases from J, leaving 6 bases between. The germline gives CDR1 MNHEY, CDR2 SMNVEV (reference sequence). The length of the CDR3 is 12 residues. CDR3 sequence (DNA): TGTGCCAGCAGTTTACGTGGAGGGGAGCTGTTTTTT. It codes for CASSLRGGELFF.